Listed below are T cell receptor beta chains from one sample, sequenced in a study of cytotoxic CD8 clonotypes in ibrutinib-treated CLL. Profiling relied on immunoSEQ multiplex PCR, and the TCRdb table lists in-frame clones only, not all of them. The data hold over 70,000 clones, with around 75% observed a single time. Sample: PBMCs, taken after 12 months of ibrutinib treatment. The receptors derive from a human donor with chronic lymphocytic leukemia. Each CDR3 is given with its conserved first and last residue.

length	V	J	CDR3
14	TRBV28	TRBJ2-5	CASSLAAARETQYF
14	TRBV11-2	TRBJ2-1	CASSLARGGGEQFF
15	TRBV5-4	TRBJ2-3	CASSLAGTATDTQYF
15	TRBV2	TRBJ2-7	CASSERVAALYEQYF
16	TRBV5-5	TRBJ2-2	CASSFASGRNTGELFF
13	TRBV6-6	TRBJ1-6	CASGGTVNSPLHF
14	TRBV7-3	TRBJ2-7	CASTLDREPYEQYF
14	TRBV11-1	TRBJ1-1	CASSRGQGNTEAFF
15	TRBV6-5	TRBJ2-7	CASRPMWGVKVEQYF
13	TRBV27	TRBJ1-2	CASSPGGAGGYTF
13	TRBV19	TRBJ2-7	CASSPGTSDEQYF
14	TRBV6-6	TRBJ2-7	CASSSRGSSYEQYF
15	TRBV28	TRBJ1-4	CASTLPQAGNEKLFF
14	TRBV5-1	TRBJ2-5	CASSRGGAGETQYF
13	TRBV19	TRBJ2-2	CASSPPFSGELFF
15	TRBV11-2	TRBJ2-5	CASSPSTGGLETQYF
14	TRBV6-5	TRBJ1-3	CASSYMGSGNTIYF
15	TRBV2	TRBJ2-5	CASSDKDRPQETQYF
12	TRBV6-1	TRBJ1-2	CASSEALYGYTF
12	TRBV6-5	TRBJ1-1	CASSSGVTEAFF
12	TRBV5-8	TRBJ2-7	CASSLGHREQYF
13	TRBV18	TRBJ1-1	CASSRNRNTEAFF
14	TRBV21-1	TRBJ1-1	CASSKERVNTEAFF
15	TRBV5-1	TRBJ1-5	CASSLGGNPNQPQHF
18	TRBV2	TRBJ2-1	CASTARLAADPPYNEQFF
12	TRBV6-6	TRBJ2-7	CASTRQGGEQYF
11	TRBV6-1	TRBJ1-1	CAAWGNTEAFF
13	TRBV7-6	TRBJ1-3	CASSPSPANTIYF